A selection of T cell receptor beta chains follows, all from one sample in a study of vaccination and CD4 T cells after COVID-19. For these TCRs, the target antigens are not known. MiXCR, run by TCRdb on the PCR reads, gives a single entry per CDR3 protein. The sample gives about 11,000 distinct CDR3 sequences, roughly 43% of which show up once; roughly 21% is in the top ten. Sequencing input: CD4+ T cells from blood, cultured in vitro. These receptors were obtained from a human donor in good health. Each CDR3 is given with its conserved first and last residue. A D gene is named only where the DNA matches it firmly. Rows may omit the clone size; those that give it use once, few, many or a size class.

len | abundance | j_gene | v_gene | d_gene | CDR3nt | CDR3aa
14 | - | TRBJ1-6 | TRBV28 | TRBD1 | TGTGCCAGCAGTCCGGGACAGGGTAATTCACCCCTCCACTTT | CASSPGQGNSPLHF
16 | - | TRBJ2-7 | TRBV7-2 | - | TGTGCCAGCAGCCCGGGGCAAGGGGGGCTCTCCTACGAGCAGTACTTC | CASSPGQGGLSYEQYF
13 | - | TRBJ1-2 | TRBV5-1 | - | TGCGCCAGCAGCTTGGAGGACATTTATGGCTACACCTTC | CASSLEDIYGYTF
9 | - | TRBJ1-2 | TRBV28 | - | TGTGCCATCCCCCCAGGCTACACCTTC | CAIPPGYTF
17 | few | TRBJ1-5 | TRBV20-1 | - | TGCAGTGCTAGTAGATGGGCGACCCGGGGGCTAAATCAGCCCCAGCATTTT | CSASRWATRGLNQPQHF
17 | few | TRBJ2-1 | TRBV6-5 | - | TGTGCCAGCAGTTACCCTCCAGGGGACCCCCTCTGGAATGAGCAGTTCTTC | CASSYPPGDPLWNEQFF
12 | - | TRBJ2-5 | TRBV10-3 | - | TGTGCCATCAGCCGAGTGGGGGAGACCCAGTACTTC | CAISRVGETQYF
15 | - | TRBJ2-2 | TRBV6-5 | TRBD2 | TGTGCCAGCAGTTACGGGACTAGCTTGTTCGGGGAGCTGTTTTTT | CASSYGTSLFGELFF
16 | few | TRBJ2-2 | TRBV21-1 | - | TGTGCCAGCAGCAGTGAGGGGACAGGGGCTGTCGGGGAGCTGTTTTTT | CASSSEGTGAVGELFF
14 | - | TRBJ2-7 | TRBV5-1 | - | TGCGCCAGCAGCTTGGTAGGAGGCCCCTACGAGCAGTACTTC | CASSLVGGPYEQYF
14 | few | TRBJ2-3 | TRBV29-1 | - | TGCAGCGTTGAGGGTGGCGGGACGGCAGATACGCAGTATTTT | CSVEGGGTADTQYF
13 | - | TRBJ1-2 | TRBV20-1 | - | TGCAGTGCTAGTTTGCCCCAAGAAACTGGCTACACCTTC | CSASLPQETGYTF
14 | - | TRBJ2-1 | TRBV6-5 | - | TGTGCCAGCAGTTCCTCCGTGGCTACAAGAGAGCAGTTCTTC | CASSSSVATREQFF
12 | - | TRBJ2-3 | TRBV29-1 | TRBD1 | TGCAGCCACAGGGGGCAGACAGATACGCAGTATTTT | CSHRGQTDTQYF
14 | - | TRBJ1-5 | TRBV7-2 | - | TGTGCCAGCAGCTCCAGGGGCGGGAATCAGCCCCAGCATTTT | CASSSRGGNQPQHF
14 | - | TRBJ2-5 | TRBV5-1 | TRBD1 | TGCGCCAGCAGCTTGGGCCAGGGGGAAGAGACCCAGTACTTC | CASSLGQGEETQYF
14 | - | TRBJ2-3 | TRBV9 | - | TGTGCCAGCAGCCCCCGGACTAGCACAGATACGCAGTATTTT | CASSPRTSTDTQYF
15 | - | TRBJ2-1 | TRBV6-1 | - | TGTGCCAGCAGTGACCGTGGGATCTATGACAATGAGCAGTTCTTC | CASSDRGIYDNEQFF
14 | few | TRBJ2-3 | TRBV6-5 | - | TGTGCCAGCAGTTACGATGGGGGCAAAGATACGCAGTATTTT | CASSYDGGKDTQYF
13 | - | TRBJ2-1 | TRBV7-7 | TRBD2 | TGTGCTAGCAGCTTAGCGGGAGGGGGTGAGCAGTTCTTC | CASSLAGGGEQFF
15 | - | TRBJ1-2 | TRBV28 | TRBD1 | TGTGCCAGCAGTGTGAACAGGGGGACCAACTATGGCTACACCTTC | CASSVNRGTNYGYTF
20 | - | TRBJ2-3 | TRBV20-1 | - | TGCAGTGCTAGAGATTCAGGGCAGGTCCCTGGGCTAGCCCGGGGAGATACGCAGTATTTT | CSARDSGQVPGLARGDTQYF
16 | - | TRBJ2-3 | TRBV20-1 | - | TGCAGTGCCGTTGCGACTACCTCGCGGGTGAAGAGTACGCAGTATTTT | CSAVATTSRVKSTQYF
19 | few | TRBJ1-6 | TRBV6-1 | TRBD1 | TGTGCCAGCAGACTCGGGACAGGGGGCGCAGGCGCCTATAATTCACCCCTCCACTTT | CASRLGTGGAGAYNSPLHF
15 | - | TRBJ1-5 | TRBV12-3/TRBV12-4 | - | TGTGCCAGCAGTTTAAGAACACAGGGAGATCAGCCCCAGCATTTT | CASSLRTQGDQPQHF
12 | few | TRBJ2-7 | TRBV5-8 | - | TGTGCCAGCACCAGGGACGTTCCGAGGCAGTACTTC | CASTRDVPRQYF
16 | - | TRBJ1-2 | TRBV6-2/TRBV6-3 | - | TGTGCCAGCGGCCGATCTGACAGAACTGCTAACTATGGCTACACCTTC | CASGRSDRTANYGYTF
13 | - | TRBJ2-5 | TRBV20-1 | - | TGCAGTGCTAGAGATACGGGAGTAGAGACCCAGTACTTC | CSARDTGVETQYF
14 | - | TRBJ2-1 | TRBV7-2 | TRBD1 | TGTGCCAGCAGCCAGGGGGCTGTTTATAATGAGCAGTTCTTC | CASSQGAVYNEQFF